This entry lists 11 T cell receptor beta chains sequenced from one sample in a study of fetal regulatory T cell absence and autoimmunity. Sequenced by immunoSEQ multiplex PCR; TCRdb stores in-frame clones only, minus some. The sample records 95,000 or so clones, about two thirds being singletons. The sequencing input was pancreas tissue. The receptors shown here come from a male donor with IPEX syndrome.

The chain has TRBV27 and TRBJ2-4; no firm D call. Germline CDR1 and CDR2: MNHEY and SMNVEV (reference sequence). The CDR3 has 13 residues. Trimming removed 2 bases from V and 4 bases from J, with 6 bases in between. The CDR3 here is CASSLGPKNIQYF. Here the CDR3 DNA reads TGTGCCAGCAGTTTAGGGCCAAAAAACATTCAGTACTTC.

The genes are TRBV6-5 and TRBJ2-2; D call uncertain. Per the germline V gene, CDR1 is MNHEY and CDR2 is SVGAGI. The CDR3 totals 15 residues. The V end was cut by 6 bases, the J end by 5 bases, with 16 bases between. The CDR3 region is CASSLTSGETGELFF. In DNA, the CDR3 is TGTGCCAGCAGCTTGACCTCCGGTGAAACCGGGGAGCTGTTTTTT.

The gene calls are TRBV10-2 and TRBJ2-1, with D tentatively TRBD2 (5 bases). The ends were cut back, 5 bases at V and 0 bases at J, with 17 bases in the middle. The CDR3 totals 17 residues. The germline V gene encodes CDR1 WSHSY and CDR2 SAAADI. The CDR3 coding sequence is TGCGCCAGCAGTCCATGGACTGTCCGGAGCTCCTACAATGAGCAGTTCTTC. This codes for CASSPWTVRSSYNEQFF.

The chain joins TRBV21-1 to TRBJ1-2. TRBV21-1 is a listed pseudogene. CDR3 length: 15 amino acids. The CDR3 DNA is TGTGCCAGCAGCAACGAATTCGGGGGTGGCTATGGCTACACCTTC. Amino acid sequence: CASSNEFGGGYGYTF.

The V call is TRBV7-8, the J call TRBJ2-3; 12 nucleotides match TRBD2. This CDR3 contains 19 residues. In germline, CDR1 is SGHVS, CDR2 FQNEAQ. V dropped 0 bases and J dropped 5; count of bases not matched to a gene: 12. CDR3 sequence reads: CASSLARRPTSGGIDTQYF. The DNA of the CDR3 is TGTGCCAGCAGCTTAGCCAGACGGCCTACTAGCGGGGGGATAGATACGCAGTATTTT.

This chain links TRBV10-3 with TRBJ1-2; the D is unclear. CDR1 and CDR2 (germline): ENHRY, SYGVKD. Trimming removed 0 bases from V and 0 bases from J, with 5 bases in between. CDR3 size: 14 residues. CDR3 amino acids: CAISESRSNYGYTF. The CDR3 nucleotides read TGTGCCATCAGTGAGTCAAGGTCTAACTATGGCTACACCTTC.

The rearrangement uses TRBV29-1 and TRBJ2-1; D is uncertain. CDR3 length: 14 amino acids. Looked up from germline, CDR1 is SQVTM and CDR2 is ANQGSEA. V lost 7 bases, J lost 2 bases, and 15 bases lay in between. For the CDR3, the DNA is TGCAGCGGGAGATCGGAGAGACCCTACAATGAGCAGTTCTTC. This encodes CSGRSERPYNEQFF.

V and J are TRBV2 and TRBJ2-3, with 9 bases lining up with TRBD2. The length of the CDR3 is 16 residues. Per germline, CDR1 SNHLY and CDR2 FYNNEI. Trimming took 4 bases from V and 3 from J; bases not matched to a gene: 8. CDR3 loop: CASSVDSGGGTDTQYF. The CDR3 coding sequence is TGTGCCAGCAGTGTCGATAGCGGGGGTGGGACAGATACGCAGTATTTT.

Regarding this clone: This may arise from a read error, as a much more abundant clone is one base away. The genes are TRBV6-5 and TRBJ1-1; 8 positions match TRBD1. Losses at the gene ends were 6 bases for V and 4 bases for J; bases not matched to a gene: 1. CDR1 MNHEY and CDR2 SVGAGI come from the germline V gene. CDR3 size: 12 residues. The CDR3 nucleotides read TGTGCCAGCAGAGGACAGGGCACTGAAGCTTTCTTT. The encoded protein is CASRGQGTEAFF.

The CDR3 DNA reads as TGTGCCAGCACCGACGGGGCCCCGGGGGAGCAGTTCTTC. Amino acids: CASTDGAPGEQFF. J is TRBJ2-1 and V is TRBV27, with D perhaps TRBD1 or TRBD2 (5 bases each). This CDR3 contains 13 residues. Per germline, CDR1 MNHEY and CDR2 SMNVEV (reference sequence). The V and J ends lost 7 bases and 10 bases respectively, with 17 bases between them.

The chain recombines TRBV6-1 with TRBJ2-1, with D maybe TRBD2 (6 bases). The germline gives CDR1 MNHNS, CDR2 SASEGT. V was shortened by 2 bases and J by 1 base, with 6 bases between the two germline ends. The CDR3 extends over 14 amino acids. The CDR3 loop is CASSELASYNEQFF. The CDR3 DNA sequence: TGTGCCAGCAGTGAACTAGCGTCCTACAATGAGCAGTTCTTC.